This T cell receptor beta chain emerged from a study of blood T cell repertoires in COVID-19. Assay: immunoSEQ multiplex PCR; the TCRdb copy retains only in-frame clones and omits some. The sample records about 86,000 clones, about 87% being singletons. This TCR came from a human donor in a cohort sampled during active COVID-19. The sample consisted of peripheral blood.

The CDR3 nucleotides read TGTGCCAGCAGCTTGAGTCCCAGCGGGACCAGTGGAAACACCATATATTTT. This codes for CASSLSPSGTSGNTIYF. The chain recombines TRBV5-6 with TRBJ1-3, with D perhaps matching TRBD1 (5 bases). The V end was cut by 1 base, the J end by 3 bases, with 17 bases between. Germline CDR1 is SGHDT and CDR2 is YYEEEE. CDR3 length: 17 residues.